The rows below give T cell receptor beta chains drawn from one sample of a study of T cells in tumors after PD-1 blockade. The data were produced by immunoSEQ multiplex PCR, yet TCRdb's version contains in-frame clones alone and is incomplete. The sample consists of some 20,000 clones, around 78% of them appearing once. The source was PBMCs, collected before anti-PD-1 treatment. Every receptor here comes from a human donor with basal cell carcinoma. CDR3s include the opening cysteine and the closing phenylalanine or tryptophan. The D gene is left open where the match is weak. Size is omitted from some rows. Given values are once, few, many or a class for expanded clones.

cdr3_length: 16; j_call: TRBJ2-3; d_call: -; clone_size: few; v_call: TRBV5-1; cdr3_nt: TGCGCCAGCAGCTTGGCCGGTGGGTCTAGCACAGATACGCAGTATTTT; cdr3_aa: CASSLAGGSSTDTQYF
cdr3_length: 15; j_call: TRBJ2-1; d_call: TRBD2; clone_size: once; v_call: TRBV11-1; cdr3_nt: TGTGCCAGCAGCTTAGCACTAGCGGGACGCAATGAGCAGTTCTTC; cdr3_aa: CASSLALAGRNEQFF
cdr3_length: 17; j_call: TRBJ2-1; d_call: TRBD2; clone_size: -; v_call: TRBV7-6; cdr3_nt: TGTGCCAGCAGCCCAAGGGAGGGAGACTACCCCTACAATGAGCAGTTCTTC; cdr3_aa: CASSPREGDYPYNEQFF
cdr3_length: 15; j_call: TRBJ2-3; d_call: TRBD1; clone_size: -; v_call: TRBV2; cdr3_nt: TGTGCCAGCAGGGGTCAGGGGGTGGCCACAGATACGCAGTATTTT; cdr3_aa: CASRGQGVATDTQYF
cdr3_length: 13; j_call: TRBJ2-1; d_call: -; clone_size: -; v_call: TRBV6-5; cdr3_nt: TGTGCCTGCACCTTAGGGGGAAACAATGAGCAGTTCTTC; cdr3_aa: CACTLGGNNEQFF
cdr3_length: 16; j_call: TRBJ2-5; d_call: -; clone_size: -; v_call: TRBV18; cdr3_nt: TGTGCCAGCTCACCTAAGGGGCGAGGCCGCGGGGAGACCCAGTACTTC; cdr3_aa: CASSPKGRGRGETQYF
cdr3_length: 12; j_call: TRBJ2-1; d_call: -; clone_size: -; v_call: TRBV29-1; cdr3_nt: TGCAGCGTCGGGGGCCTTTACAATGAGCAGTTCTTC; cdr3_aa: CSVGGLYNEQFF
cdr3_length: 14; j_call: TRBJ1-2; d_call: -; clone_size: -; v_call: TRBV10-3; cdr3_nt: TGTGCCATCAGTGAGCAGGGCTTGGGCGATGGCTACACCTTC; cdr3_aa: CAISEQGLGDGYTF
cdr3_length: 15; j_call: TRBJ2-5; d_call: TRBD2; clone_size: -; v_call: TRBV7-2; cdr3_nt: TGTGCCAGCAGCACAGGACGGGAGGGTAGGGAGACCCAGTACTTC; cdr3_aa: CASSTGREGRETQYF
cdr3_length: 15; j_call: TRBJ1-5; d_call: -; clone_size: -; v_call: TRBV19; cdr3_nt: TGTGCCAGTAGTATCCAGACTGGGGGCAATCAGCCCCAGCATTTT; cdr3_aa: CASSIQTGGNQPQHF
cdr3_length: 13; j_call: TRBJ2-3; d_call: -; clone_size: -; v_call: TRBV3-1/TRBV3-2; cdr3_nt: TGTGCCAGCAGCCAAGCTGAGGAGGGTCGGCCGTATTTT; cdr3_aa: CASSQAEEGRPYF
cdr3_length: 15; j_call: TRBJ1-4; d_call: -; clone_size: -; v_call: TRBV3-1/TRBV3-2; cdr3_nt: TGTGCCAGCAGCCAAGCAAGTCCGAGTGGAGAAAAACTGTTTTTT; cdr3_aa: CASSQASPSGEKLFF
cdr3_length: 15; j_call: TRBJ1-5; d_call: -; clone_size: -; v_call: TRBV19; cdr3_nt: TGTGCCAGTAGTATTCGGGAGGGACGAAATCAGCCCCAGCATTTT; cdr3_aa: CASSIREGRNQPQHF
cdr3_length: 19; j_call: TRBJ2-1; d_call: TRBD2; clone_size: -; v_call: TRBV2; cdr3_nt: TGTGCCCCCTGTGATGGGTGGGCGGGGGTGGGGAGCTCCTACAATGAGCAGTTCTTC; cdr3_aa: CAPCDGWAGVGSSYNEQFF
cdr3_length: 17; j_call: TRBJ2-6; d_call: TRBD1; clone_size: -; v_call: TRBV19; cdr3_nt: TGTGCCAGTACCCCCGAGACAGGGGTCTCTGGGGCCAACGTCCTGACTTTC; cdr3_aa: CASTPETGVSGANVLTF
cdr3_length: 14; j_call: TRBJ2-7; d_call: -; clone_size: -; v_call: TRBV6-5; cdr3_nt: TGTGCCAGCAGCTCCGATCAGATTCCCTACGAGCAGTACTTC; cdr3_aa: CASSSDQIPYEQYF
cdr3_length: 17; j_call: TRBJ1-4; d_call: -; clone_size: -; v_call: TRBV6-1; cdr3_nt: TGTGCCAGCAGTGAAAGGACGGGGGGGTCAACTAATGAAAAACTGTTTTTT; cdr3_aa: CASSERTGGSTNEKLFF
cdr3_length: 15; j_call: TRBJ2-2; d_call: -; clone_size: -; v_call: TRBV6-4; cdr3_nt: TGTGCCAGCAGCCCTGCCGGGGAGAACACCGGGGAGCTGTTTTTT; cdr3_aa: CASSPAGENTGELFF
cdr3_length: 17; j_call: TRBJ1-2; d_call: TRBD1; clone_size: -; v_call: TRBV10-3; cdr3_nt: TGTGCCACCAACTTAAGACGGACAGGGGCCTCTAACTATGGCTACACCTTC; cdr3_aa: CATNLRRTGASNYGYTF
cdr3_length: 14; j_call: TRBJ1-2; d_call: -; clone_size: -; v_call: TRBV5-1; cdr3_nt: TGCGCCAGCAGCTTGGCCCAGCCCTCCTATGGCTACACCTTC; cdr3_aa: CASSLAQPSYGYTF
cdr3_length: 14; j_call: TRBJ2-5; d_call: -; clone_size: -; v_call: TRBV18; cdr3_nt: TGTGCCAGCTCACCCAAGGGGGGAGGAGAGACCCAGTACTTC; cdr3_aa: CASSPKGGGETQYF
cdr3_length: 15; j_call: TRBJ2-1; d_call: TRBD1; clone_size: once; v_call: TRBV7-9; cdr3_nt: TGTGCCAGCAGCCTAGACCAGGGGGCTTACAATGAGCAGTTCTTC; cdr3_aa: CASSLDQGAYNEQFF
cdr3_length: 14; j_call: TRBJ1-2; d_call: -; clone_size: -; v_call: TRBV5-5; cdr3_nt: TGTGCCAGCAGCCAGTACGGGGCAAACTATGGCTACACCTTC; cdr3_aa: CASSQYGANYGYTF
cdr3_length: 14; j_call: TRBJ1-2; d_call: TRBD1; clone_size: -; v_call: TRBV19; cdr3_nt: TGTGCCAGTGCAGCAGACAGGGGTGATTATGGCTACACCTTC; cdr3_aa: CASAADRGDYGYTF
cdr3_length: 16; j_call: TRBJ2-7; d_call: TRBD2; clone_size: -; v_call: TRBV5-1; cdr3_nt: TGCGCCAGCAGCTCCCAGAGCCTTAGCGGGCTATACGAGCAGTACTTC; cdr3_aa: CASSSQSLSGLYEQYF
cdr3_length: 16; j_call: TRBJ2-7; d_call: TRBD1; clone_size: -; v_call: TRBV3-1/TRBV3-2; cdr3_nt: TGTGCCAGCAGCCAAGGAGGGACAGGGTTCCTCTACGAGCAGTACTTC; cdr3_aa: CASSQGGTGFLYEQYF
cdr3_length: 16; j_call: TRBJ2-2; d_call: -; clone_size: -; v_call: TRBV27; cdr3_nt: TGTGCCAGCAGGAGAGGGGCCACAGGTTATACCGGGGAGCTGTTTTTT; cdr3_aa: CASRRGATGYTGELFF
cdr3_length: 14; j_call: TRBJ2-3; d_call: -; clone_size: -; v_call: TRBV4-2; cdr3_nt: TGTGCCAGCAGCCAAGATAGAGGGGCAGATACGCAGTATTTT; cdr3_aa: CASSQDRGADTQYF
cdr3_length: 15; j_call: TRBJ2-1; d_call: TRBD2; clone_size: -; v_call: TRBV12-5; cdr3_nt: TGTGCTAGTGGTTCTAGCGGAAGCTCCTACAATGAGCAGTTCTTC; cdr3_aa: CASGSSGSSYNEQFF
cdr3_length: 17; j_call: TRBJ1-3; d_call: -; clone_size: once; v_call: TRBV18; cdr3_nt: TGTGCCAGCTCACCGAGACAGTTGGAAGACTCTGGAAACACCATATATTTT; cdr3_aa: CASSPRQLEDSGNTIYF
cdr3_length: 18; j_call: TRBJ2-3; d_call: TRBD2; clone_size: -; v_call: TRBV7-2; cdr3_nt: TGTGCCAGCAGCCGGAAACTAGCGGGGGGGGCGGGATCAGATACGCAGTATTTT; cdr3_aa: CASSRKLAGGAGSDTQYF
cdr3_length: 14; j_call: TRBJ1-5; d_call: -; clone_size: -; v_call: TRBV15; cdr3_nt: TGTGCCACCAGCGGACTACAGAGCAATCAGCCCCAGCATTTT; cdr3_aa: CATSGLQSNQPQHF
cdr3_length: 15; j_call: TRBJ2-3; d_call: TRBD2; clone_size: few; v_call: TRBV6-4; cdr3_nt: TGTGCCAGCAGTGAATCTAGCGGGGACACAGATACGCAGTATTTT; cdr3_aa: CASSESSGDTDTQYF
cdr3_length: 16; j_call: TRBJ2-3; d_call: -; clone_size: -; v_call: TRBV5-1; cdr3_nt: TGCGCCAGCAGCTTGGGAGTTGCTAGTAACACAGATACGCAGTATTTT; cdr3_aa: CASSLGVASNTDTQYF
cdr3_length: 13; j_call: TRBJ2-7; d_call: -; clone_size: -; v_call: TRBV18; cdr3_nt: TGTGCCAGCTCACCAGGGACCTCCTACGAGCAGTACTTC; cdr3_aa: CASSPGTSYEQYF
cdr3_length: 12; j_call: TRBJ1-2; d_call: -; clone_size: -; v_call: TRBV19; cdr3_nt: TGTGCCAGTAGCCCCGCCGGGGGCGGCTACACCTTC; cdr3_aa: CASSPAGGGYTF
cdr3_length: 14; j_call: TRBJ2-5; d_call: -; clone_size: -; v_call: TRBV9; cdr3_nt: TGTGCCAGCAGCGTAGCTGGAGGGCCAGAGACCCAGTACTTC; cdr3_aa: CASSVAGGPETQYF
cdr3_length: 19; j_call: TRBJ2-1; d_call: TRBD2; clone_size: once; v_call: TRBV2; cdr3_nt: TGTCCCACCTGTGAAGGGGGGGCGCGGGAGGGGAGCTCCTACAATGAGCAGTTCTTC; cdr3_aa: CPTCEGGAREGSSYNEQFF
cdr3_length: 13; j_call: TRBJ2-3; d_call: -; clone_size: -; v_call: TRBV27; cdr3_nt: TGTGCCAGCAGGCCCAACTTGCTGGGTACGCAGTATTTT; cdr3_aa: CASRPNLLGTQYF
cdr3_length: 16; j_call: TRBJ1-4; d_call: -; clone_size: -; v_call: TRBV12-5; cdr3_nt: TGTGCTAGTGGTTTGGTGGGGCGCGTACATAATGAAAAACTGTTTTTT; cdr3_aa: CASGLVGRVHNEKLFF
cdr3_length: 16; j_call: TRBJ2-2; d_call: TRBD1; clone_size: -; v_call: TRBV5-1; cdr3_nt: TGCGCCAGCAGCTGGACAGGACGATCGAACACCGGGGAGCTGTTTTTT; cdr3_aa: CASSWTGRSNTGELFF
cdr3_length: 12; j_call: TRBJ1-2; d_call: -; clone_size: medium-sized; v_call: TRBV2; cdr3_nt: TGTGCCAGCAGTGGGGTGAACTATGGCTACACCTTC; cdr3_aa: CASSGVNYGYTF
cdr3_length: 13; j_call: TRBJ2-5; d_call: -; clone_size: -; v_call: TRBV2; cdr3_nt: TGTGCCAGCAAGTTCATGGGTGCTGAGACCCAGTACTTC; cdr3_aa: CASKFMGAETQYF
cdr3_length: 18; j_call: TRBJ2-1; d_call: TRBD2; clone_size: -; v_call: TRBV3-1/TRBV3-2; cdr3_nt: TGTGCCAGCAGCCAGGGGACTTGGGGGAGGGCCGGCTACAATGAGCAGTTCTTC; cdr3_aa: CASSQGTWGRAGYNEQFF